This T cell receptor beta chain stems from a study of technical replicates of blood from a handful of donors. The CDR3 consists of 13 residues. CDR1 LNHNV and CDR2 YYDKDF come from the germline V gene (reference sequence). The ends lost 3 bases at V and 8 bases at J; junction bases unmatched: 2. Sequencing was performed with immunoSEQ multiplex PCR; in TCRdb, only in-frame clones are kept and a portion is missing. Here the sample spans 66,000 or so clones, around 89% being singletons. The chain employs TRBV15 and TRBJ2-1; 9 bases fit TRBD2. The receptor's source is a human donor in good health. Some clones in this sample may be carry-over from other donors' samples. Sequenced: PBMCs. The CDR3 spells CATSRRGGYEQFF. The CDR3 DNA reads TGTGCCACCAGCAGGCGGGGGGGGTATGAGCAGTTCTTC.